This entry concerns a single TCR beta chain. What it recognizes is unknown. The identical CDR3 is also encoded by other nucleotide sequences in the sample. CD45RO-negative cells were positively selected for CCR7, leaving out terminally differentiated effector memory CD45RA+ cells. TCRdb's table, derived via immunoSEQ multiplex PCR, lists solely in-frame clones and lacks some. In the table there are about 2.2 million clones, 90% to 95% of which are singletons. V lost 2 bases, J lost 1 base, and 5 bases lay in between. The CDR3 contains 12 residues. Germline loops: CDR1 SQVTM, CDR2 ANQGSEA. The data stem from a study of shared clonotypes between healthy human individuals. The study, taken as a whole, reports: Shared clonotypes across all four donors exceeded non-shared ones in generation probability. A limitation of the genetic and exposure-history diversity represented arose from few donors.

This receptor was identified in a man younger than 35 in good health. Some clones in this sample may be carry-over from other donors' samples. The rearrangement links TRBV29-1 to TRBJ1-1; D remains unclear. The specimen was naive CD8+ T cells from PBMCs. CDR3 residues: CSVERQNTEAFF. Here the CDR3 DNA reads TGCAGCGTTGAAAGACAGAACACTGAAGCTTTCTTT.